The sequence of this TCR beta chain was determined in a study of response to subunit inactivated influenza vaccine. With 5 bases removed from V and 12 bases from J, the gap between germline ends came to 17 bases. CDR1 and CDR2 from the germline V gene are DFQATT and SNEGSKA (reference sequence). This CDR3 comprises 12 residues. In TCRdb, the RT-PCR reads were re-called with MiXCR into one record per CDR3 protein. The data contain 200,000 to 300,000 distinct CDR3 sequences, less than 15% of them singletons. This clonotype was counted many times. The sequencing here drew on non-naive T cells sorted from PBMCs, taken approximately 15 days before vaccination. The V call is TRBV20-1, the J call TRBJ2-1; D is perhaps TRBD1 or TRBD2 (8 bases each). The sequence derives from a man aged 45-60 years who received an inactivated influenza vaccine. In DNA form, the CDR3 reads TGCAGTGCTCACCGACAGGGGACTAGGCAGTTCTTC. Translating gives CSAHRQGTRQFF.